This T cell receptor (beta chain) stems from a study of blood T cell repertoires in COVID-19. The overall study: COVID-19 samples from acute and convalescent phases originated in the United States, Italy and Spain. Sample material is recorded as cDNA or gDNA derived from T cells, B-cell-depleted T cells, or PBMCs.

Original data processing: Quantification of nucleated cells was approximated via reference gene primer amplification. The repertoire was sequenced with immunoSEQ multiplex PCR; TCRdb's copy has only in-frame clones and lacks some. V, J and clone size are those of that table, while D and trimming were read from the DNA. The repertoire has about 170,000 clones, more than 65% of them found once; the top ten carry 9.5% to 13%. The CDR3 covers 15 residues. Germline lookup yields CDR1 GTSNPN and CDR2 SVGIG (reference sequence). The V segment lost 3 bases and the J segment 2 bases; nucleotides outside the gene matches: 7.

The sequenced sample consisted of peripheral blood. V is TRBV30 and J is TRBJ1-3, with TRBD1 matching 7 bases. The TCR comes from a man in his 70s with active or convalescent COVID-19. The CDR3 loop is CAWSGTDAAGNTIYF. Here the CDR3 DNA reads TGTGCCTGGAGCGGGACAGACGCCGCTGGAAACACCATATATTTT.